Listed below are T cell receptor beta chains from one sample, sequenced in a study of cytomegalovirus exposure and HLA in healthy donors. Only in-frame clones appear in the TCRdb table, and some are missing; sequencing was by immunoSEQ multiplex PCR. The sample carries fewer than 200,000 clones, roughly 85% recorded once. The source material was PBMCs. Every receptor here comes from a male donor in good health and CMV-seronegative. The CDR3 runs from the conserved cysteine through the conserved F or W. A D gene is named only where the DNA matches it firmly. Only some rows state a clone size, as once, few, many or a class for expanded clones.

j_gene: TRBJ2-5; d_gene: TRBD1; v_gene: TRBV5-6; abundance: once; CDR3aa: CASSLGGQGVGETQYF; CDR3nt: TGTGCCAGCAGCTTGGGGGGACAGGGGGTAGGAGAGACCCAGTACTTC
j_gene: TRBJ2-2; d_gene: .; v_gene: TRBV27; abundance: .; CDR3aa: CASSFFAGELFF; CDR3nt: TGTGCCAGCAGTTTTTTCGCCGGGGAGCTGTTTTTT
j_gene: TRBJ1-5; d_gene: TRBD1; v_gene: TRBV10-3; abundance: .; CDR3aa: CAISEGQGANQPQHF; CDR3nt: TGTGCCATCAGTGAGGGACAGGGGGCGAATCAGCCCCAGCATTTT
j_gene: TRBJ1-5; d_gene: .; v_gene: TRBV5-4; abundance: .; CDR3aa: CASSLGGTHNQPQHF; CDR3nt: TGTGCCAGCAGCTTGGGGGGGACACACAATCAGCCCCAGCATTTT
j_gene: TRBJ2-7; d_gene: .; v_gene: TRBV7-2; abundance: .; CDR3aa: CASSLGGPSSYEQYF; CDR3nt: TGTGCCAGCAGCTTAGGTGGCCCTAGCTCCTACGAGCAGTACTTC
j_gene: TRBJ2-7; d_gene: TRBD1; v_gene: TRBV6-6; abundance: .; CDR3aa: CASSYAGQGYEQYF; CDR3nt: TGTGCCAGCAGTTACGCGGGACAGGGCTACGAGCAGTACTTC
j_gene: TRBJ2-7; d_gene: .; v_gene: TRBV6-1; abundance: once; CDR3aa: CASSVASGRKTYEQYF; CDR3nt: TGTGCCAGCAGTGTAGCGTCTGGGCGAAAAACCTACGAGCAGTACTTC
j_gene: TRBJ1-2; d_gene: TRBD1; v_gene: TRBV28; abundance: .; CDR3aa: CASSPPPGQGIYGYTF; CDR3nt: TGTGCCAGCAGCCCACCGCCGGGACAGGGAATCTATGGCTACACCTTC
j_gene: TRBJ2-7; d_gene: TRBD1; v_gene: TRBV5-1; abundance: .; CDR3aa: CASTRQGSEQYF; CDR3nt: TGCGCCAGCACCCGACAGGGGTCCGAGCAGTACTTC
j_gene: TRBJ2-7; d_gene: .; v_gene: TRBV7-2; abundance: .; CDR3aa: CASSLLTYEQYF; CDR3nt: TGTGCCAGCAGCTTACTAACGTACGAGCAGTACTTC
j_gene: TRBJ2-7; d_gene: .; v_gene: TRBV29-1; abundance: few; CDR3aa: CSVGALKARPYEQYF; CDR3nt: TGCAGCGTTGGAGCCCTAAAAGCGCGTCCCTACGAGCAGTACTTC
j_gene: TRBJ1-4; d_gene: .; v_gene: TRBV11-2; abundance: .; CDR3aa: CASSPIQGTNEKLFF; CDR3nt: TGTGCCAGCAGCCCTATCCAGGGCACTAATGAAAAACTGTTTTTT
j_gene: TRBJ2-7; d_gene: TRBD1; v_gene: TRBV6-6; abundance: .; CDR3aa: CASRTPGQGIYEQYF; CDR3nt: TGTGCCAGCAGGACCCCGGGACAGGGTATCTACGAGCAGTACTTC
j_gene: TRBJ2-7; d_gene: .; v_gene: TRBV5-1; abundance: .; CDR3aa: CASRLDSSSYEQYF; CDR3nt: TGCGCCAGCAGGCTTGACAGCAGCTCCTACGAGCAGTACTTC
j_gene: TRBJ2-7; d_gene: .; v_gene: TRBV4-1; abundance: .; CDR3aa: CASSQEDGQPFEQYF; CDR3nt: TGCGCTAGCAGCCAAGAAGATGGACAGCCTTTCGAGCAGTACTTC
j_gene: TRBJ2-7; d_gene: .; v_gene: TRBV5-6; abundance: .; CDR3aa: CASSLMRDMSYEQYF; CDR3nt: TGTGCCAGCAGCTTGATGAGGGATATGAGCTACGAGCAGTACTTC
j_gene: TRBJ1-3; d_gene: .; v_gene: TRBV19; abundance: .; CDR3aa: CASSITSGNTIYF; CDR3nt: TGTGCCAGTAGTATAACTTCTGGAAACACCATATATTTT
j_gene: TRBJ2-2; d_gene: .; v_gene: TRBV25-1; abundance: .; CDR3aa: CASSEGGGGPGELFF; CDR3nt: TGTGCCAGCAGTGAGGGGGGAGGGGGACCGGGGGAGCTGTTTTTT
j_gene: TRBJ1-5; d_gene: .; v_gene: TRBV27; abundance: .; CDR3aa: CASSFSQQVNQPQHF; CDR3nt: TGTGCCAGCAGTTTCTCGCAACAGGTGAATCAGCCCCAGCATTTT
j_gene: TRBJ2-6; d_gene: TRBD1; v_gene: TRBV5-1; abundance: .; CDR3aa: CASSPGTATSSGANVLTF; CDR3nt: TGCGCCAGCAGCCCTGGGACAGCTACGAGCTCTGGGGCCAACGTCCTGACTTTC
j_gene: TRBJ2-3; d_gene: TRBD2; v_gene: TRBV7-8; abundance: .; CDR3aa: CASSRSGASTDTQYF; CDR3nt: TGTGCCAGCAGCCGGAGCGGGGCAAGCACAGATACGCAGTATTTT
j_gene: TRBJ2-5; d_gene: TRBD2; v_gene: TRBV7-3; abundance: .; CDR3aa: CASSRGGTQYF; CDR3nt: TGTGCCAGCAGCCGGGGGGGGACCCAGTACTTC
j_gene: TRBJ2-2; d_gene: TRBD1; v_gene: TRBV5-8; abundance: .; CDR3aa: CASSPGQGSGELFF; CDR3nt: TGTGCCAGCAGCCCGGGACAGGGATCCGGGGAGCTGTTTTTT
j_gene: TRBJ1-6; d_gene: .; v_gene: TRBV7-7; abundance: .; CDR3aa: CARNSSYNSPLHF; CDR3nt: TGTGCCAGAAACAGCTCCTATAATTCACCCCTCCACTTT
j_gene: TRBJ1-4; d_gene: .; v_gene: TRBV5-5; abundance: .; CDR3aa: CASSSGAVLEKLFF; CDR3nt: TGTGCCAGCAGTTCAGGGGCCGTCCTTGAAAAACTGTTTTTT
j_gene: TRBJ1-2; d_gene: .; v_gene: TRBV14; abundance: .; CDR3aa: CASSQGEADTFYGYTF; CDR3nt: TGTGCCAGCAGCCAAGGGGAGGCCGACACTTTCTATGGCTACACCTTC
j_gene: TRBJ2-7; d_gene: .; v_gene: TRBV14; abundance: .; CDR3aa: CASSQYGEQYF; CDR3nt: TGTGCCAGCAGCCAATACGGCGAGCAGTACTTC
j_gene: TRBJ2-5; d_gene: TRBD2; v_gene: TRBV10-3; abundance: .; CDR3aa: CAIGGTSGGQETQYF; CDR3nt: TGTGCCATCGGGGGGACTAGCGGGGGCCAAGAGACCCAGTACTTC
j_gene: TRBJ2-7; d_gene: TRBD2; v_gene: TRBV4-1; abundance: .; CDR3aa: CASSQEGLAANYEQYF; CDR3nt: TGCGCCAGCAGCCAAGAGGGGCTAGCGGCAAACTACGAGCAGTACTTC
j_gene: TRBJ1-1; d_gene: TRBD1; v_gene: TRBV7-8; abundance: .; CDR3aa: CASSMTGGSTFF; CDR3nt: TGTGCCAGCAGCATGACAGGGGGCAGCACTTTCTTT
j_gene: TRBJ2-7; d_gene: .; v_gene: TRBV7-2; abundance: .; CDR3aa: CASSPRQVTYEQYF; CDR3nt: TGTGCCAGCAGCCCAAGACAGGTTACCTACGAGCAGTACTTC
j_gene: TRBJ2-7; d_gene: TRBD2; v_gene: TRBV5-1; abundance: .; CDR3aa: CASSLHLAVAYEQYF; CDR3nt: TGCGCCAGCAGCTTGCACCTAGCGGTCGCCTACGAGCAGTACTTC
j_gene: TRBJ2-1; d_gene: .; v_gene: TRBV21-1; abundance: .; CDR3aa: CASSKEGNSGGLDEQFF; CDR3nt: TGTGCCAGCAGCAAAGAGGGGAATAGCGGGGGGCTTGATGAGCAGTTCTTC